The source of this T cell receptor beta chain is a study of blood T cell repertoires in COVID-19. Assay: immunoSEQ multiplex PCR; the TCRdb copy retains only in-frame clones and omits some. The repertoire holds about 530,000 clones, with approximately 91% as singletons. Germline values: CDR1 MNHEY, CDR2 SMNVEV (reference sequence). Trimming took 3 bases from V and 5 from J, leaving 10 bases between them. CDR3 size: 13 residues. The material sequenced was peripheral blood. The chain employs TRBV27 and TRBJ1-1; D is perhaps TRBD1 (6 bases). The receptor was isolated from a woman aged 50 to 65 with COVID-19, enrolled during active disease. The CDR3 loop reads CASSLGTGTEAFF. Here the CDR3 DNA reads TGTGCCAGCAGTTTGGGTACAGGGACTGAAGCTTTCTTT.